Presented here are 2 T cell receptor beta chains from one specimen sequenced in a study of T cell repertoires in cytomegalovirus infection. A single record per CDR3 protein comes from TCRdb applying MiXCR to the reads. Among nearly 550,000 distinct CDR3 sequences listed, approximately 15% were seen once. The sequenced sample was CD8+ T cells from PBMCs. Receptors originate from a human donor in good health (CMV status not recorded). Some clones in this sample may be carry-over from other donors' samples.

The chain couples TRBV4-1 to TRBJ2-5; 7 nucleotides align to TRBD2. V shed 5 bases and J 2 bases; nucleotides not matched to a gene: 26. The germline gives CDR1 MGHRA, CDR2 YSYEKL. CDR3 size: 21 residues. The CDR3, as DNA: TGCGCCAGCAGCGGGGCCTCGTCAGCTAAGGCGGGAGCAGTTGGACAAGAGACCCAGTACTTC. Translation: CASSGASSAKAGAVGQETQYF.

This clonotype was detected a few times. The chain employs TRBV6-1 and TRBJ1-2, with D hard to call. Per the germline V gene, CDR1 is MNHNS and CDR2 is SASEGT. CDR3 length equals 14 residues. The germline V and J ends were trimmed by 6 bases and 3 bases, with 14 bases remaining between them. In DNA form, the CDR3 reads TGTGCCAGCAGAACGACCTCGGCCTACTATGGCTACACCTTC. Amino acid sequence: CASRTTSAYYGYTF.